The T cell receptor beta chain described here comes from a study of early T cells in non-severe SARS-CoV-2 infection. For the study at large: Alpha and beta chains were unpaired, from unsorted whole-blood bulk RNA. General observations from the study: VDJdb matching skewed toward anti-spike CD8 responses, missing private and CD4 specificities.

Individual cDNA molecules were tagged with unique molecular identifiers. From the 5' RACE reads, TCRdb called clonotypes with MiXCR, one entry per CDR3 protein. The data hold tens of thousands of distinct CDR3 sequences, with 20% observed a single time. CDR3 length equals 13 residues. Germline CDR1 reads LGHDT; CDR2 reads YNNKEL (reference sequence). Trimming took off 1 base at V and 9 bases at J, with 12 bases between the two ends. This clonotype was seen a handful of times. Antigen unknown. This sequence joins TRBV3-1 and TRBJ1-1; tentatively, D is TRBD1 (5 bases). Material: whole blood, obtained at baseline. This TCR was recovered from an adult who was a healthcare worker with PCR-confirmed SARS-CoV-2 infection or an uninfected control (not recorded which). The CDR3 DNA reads TGTGCCAGCAGCCAAGCGGGACTCAACAAAGCTTTCTTT. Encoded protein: CASSQAGLNKAFF.